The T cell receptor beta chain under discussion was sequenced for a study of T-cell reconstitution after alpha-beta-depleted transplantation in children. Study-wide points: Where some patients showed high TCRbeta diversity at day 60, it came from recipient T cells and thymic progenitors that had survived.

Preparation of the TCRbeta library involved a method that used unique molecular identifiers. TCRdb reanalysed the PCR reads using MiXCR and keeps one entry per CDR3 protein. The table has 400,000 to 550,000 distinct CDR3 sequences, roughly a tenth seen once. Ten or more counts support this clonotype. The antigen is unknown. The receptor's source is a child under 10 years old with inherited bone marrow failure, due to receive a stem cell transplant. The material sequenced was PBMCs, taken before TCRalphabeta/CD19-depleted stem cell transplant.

In DNA, the CDR3 is TGCGCCAGCAGCCAAGGAAGCGGGAGACCCTACAATGAGCAGTTCTTC. It encodes CASSQGSGRPYNEQFF. The chain uses TRBV4-3 and TRBJ2-1, with 8 positions matching TRBD2. Germline V lookup: CDR1 LGHNA, CDR2 YSLEER. The CDR3 totals 16 residues. The V segment lost 1 base and the J segment 2 bases; nucleotides outside the gene matches: 4.